The following is a T cell receptor beta chain sequence with its context. The repertoire was sequenced with immunoSEQ multiplex PCR; TCRdb's copy has only in-frame clones and lacks some. The sample records roughly 250,000 clones, about four fifths being singletons. Trimming removed 4 bases at V and 0 bases at J, with 8 bases between. Per germline, CDR1 SGHTS and CDR2 YDEGEE. This CDR3 is 15 amino acids long. The data were taken from a study of blood T cell repertoires in COVID-19. This chain connects TRBV5-8 to TRBJ1-6, with no clear D. This TCR was recovered from a person aged 70 to 85 with COVID-19, enrolled during active disease. Sequenced sample: peripheral blood. CDR3 sequence (DNA): TGTGCCAGCAGCCACGAGGGCTCCTATAATTCACCCCTCCACTTT. It is translated as CASSHEGSYNSPLHF.